Listed below are T cell receptor beta chains from one sample, sequenced in a study of T-cell reconstitution after alpha-beta-depleted transplantation in children. TCRdb passed the PCR reads through MiXCR, listing each CDR3 protein once. Of hundreds of thousands of distinct CDR3 sequences listed, 13% are singletons. This specimen was PBMCs, taken from the stem cell graft. These receptors originate from a human donor who donated a stem cell graft to a child with Fanconi anemia. The CDR3 runs from the conserved cysteine through the conserved F or W. Fields, in order: clone size, D gene, J gene, CDR3 length, V gene, CDR3 DNA, CDR3 protein. The D gene is left open where the match is weak. Size is omitted from some rows. Given values are once, few, many or a class for expanded clones.

clone size: many; D gene: TRBD1; J gene: TRBJ1-2; CDR3 length: 17; V gene: TRBV7-9; CDR3 DNA: TGTGCCAGCAGCTTACTCCTGGGACAGGGGGAAGACTATGGCTACACCTTC; CDR3 protein: CASSLLLGQGEDYGYTF
clone size: few; D gene: TRBD1; J gene: TRBJ2-5; CDR3 length: 13; V gene: TRBV7-3; CDR3 DNA: TGTGCCAGCAGCTCGACAGGGAGTGAGACCCAGTACTTC; CDR3 protein: CASSSTGSETQYF
clone size: .; D gene: .; J gene: TRBJ2-3; CDR3 length: 12; V gene: TRBV12-3/TRBV12-4; CDR3 DNA: TGTGCCAGCAGTTTAGAGGCCTCTACGCAGTATTTT; CDR3 protein: CASSLEASTQYF
clone size: .; D gene: .; J gene: TRBJ1-2; CDR3 length: 14; V gene: TRBV11-2; CDR3 DNA: TGTGCCAGCAGCTTAGGGCCCCACAGTTATGGCTACACCTTC; CDR3 protein: CASSLGPHSYGYTF
clone size: few; D gene: .; J gene: TRBJ2-1; CDR3 length: 18; V gene: TRBV11-2; CDR3 DNA: TGTGCCAGCAGCTTGGGGGGTTTACAGGGGAACCCCCTGGCTGAGCAGTTCTTC; CDR3 protein: CASSLGGLQGNPLAEQFF
clone size: few; D gene: TRBD2; J gene: TRBJ2-1; CDR3 length: 15; V gene: TRBV2; CDR3 DNA: TGTGCCAGCAGTGATCAAGCGGGGGGTGTCAATGAGCAGTTCTTC; CDR3 protein: CASSDQAGGVNEQFF
clone size: many; D gene: .; J gene: TRBJ2-3; CDR3 length: 13; V gene: TRBV7-2; CDR3 DNA: TGTGCCAGCAGACAGGGCATCACAGATACGCAGTATTTT; CDR3 protein: CASRQGITDTQYF
clone size: few; D gene: .; J gene: TRBJ1-1; CDR3 length: 15; V gene: TRBV18; CDR3 DNA: TGTGCCAGCTCACCCGGCGGCAGTACCAACACTGAAGCTTTCTTT; CDR3 protein: CASSPGGSTNTEAFF
clone size: few; D gene: .; J gene: TRBJ2-3; CDR3 length: 14; V gene: TRBV20-1; CDR3 DNA: TGCAGTGCTAGAGTTGGACTTGCACAGGATACGCAGTATTTT; CDR3 protein: CSARVGLAQDTQYF
clone size: many; D gene: TRBD1; J gene: TRBJ1-2; CDR3 length: 12; V gene: TRBV5-1; CDR3 DNA: TGCGCCAGCAGCGAGGACAGGGACGGCTACACCTTC; CDR3 protein: CASSEDRDGYTF
clone size: .; D gene: .; J gene: TRBJ1-1; CDR3 length: 13; V gene: TRBV7-3; CDR3 DNA: TGTGCCAGCAGCCCATCGACACCAGGGTTGGCTTTCTTT; CDR3 protein: CASSPSTPGLAFF
clone size: few; D gene: .; J gene: TRBJ2-6; CDR3 length: 14; V gene: TRBV15; CDR3 DNA: TGTGCCACCAGCAGAGATTTACAGGACGACGTCCTGACTTTC; CDR3 protein: CATSRDLQDDVLTF
clone size: many; D gene: .; J gene: TRBJ1-1; CDR3 length: 15; V gene: TRBV9; CDR3 DNA: TGTGCCAGCAGCGCCAGCCCCGGGGCTGCGATTAAAGCTTTCTTT; CDR3 protein: CASSASPGAAIKAFF